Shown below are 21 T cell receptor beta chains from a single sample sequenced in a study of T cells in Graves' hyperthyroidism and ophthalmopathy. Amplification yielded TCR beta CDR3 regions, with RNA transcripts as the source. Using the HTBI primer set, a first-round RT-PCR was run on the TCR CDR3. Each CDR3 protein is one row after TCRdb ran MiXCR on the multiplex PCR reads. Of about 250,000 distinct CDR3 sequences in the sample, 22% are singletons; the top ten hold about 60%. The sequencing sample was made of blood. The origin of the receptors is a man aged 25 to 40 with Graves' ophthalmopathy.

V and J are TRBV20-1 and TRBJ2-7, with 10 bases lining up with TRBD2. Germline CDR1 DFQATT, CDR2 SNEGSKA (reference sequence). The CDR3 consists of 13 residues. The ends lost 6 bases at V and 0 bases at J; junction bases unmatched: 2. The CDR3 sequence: CSAVAGGSYEQYF. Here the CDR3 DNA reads TGCAGTGCCGTAGCGGGAGGCTCCTACGAGCAGTACTTC.

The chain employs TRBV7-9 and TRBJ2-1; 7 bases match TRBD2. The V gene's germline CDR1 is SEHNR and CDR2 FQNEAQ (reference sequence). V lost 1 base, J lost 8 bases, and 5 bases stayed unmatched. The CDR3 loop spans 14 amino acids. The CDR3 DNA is TGTGCCAGCAGCTTAGGGGCGGGAGCCGATGAGCAGTTCTTC. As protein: CASSLGAGADEQFF. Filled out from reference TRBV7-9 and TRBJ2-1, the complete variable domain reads DTGVSQNPRHKITKRGQNVTFRCDPISEHNRLYWYRQTLGQGPEFLTYFQNEAQLEKSRLLSDRFSAERPKGSFSTLEIQRTEQGDSAMYLCASSLGAGADEQFFGPGTRLTVL.

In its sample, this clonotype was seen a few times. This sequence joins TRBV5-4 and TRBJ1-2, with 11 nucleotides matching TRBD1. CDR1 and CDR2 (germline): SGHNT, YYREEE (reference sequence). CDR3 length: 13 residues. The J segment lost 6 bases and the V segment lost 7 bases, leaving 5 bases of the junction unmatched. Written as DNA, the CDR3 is TGTGCCAGCTGGAGGACAGGGGGCAATGGCTACACCTTC. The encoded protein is CASWRTGGNGYTF.

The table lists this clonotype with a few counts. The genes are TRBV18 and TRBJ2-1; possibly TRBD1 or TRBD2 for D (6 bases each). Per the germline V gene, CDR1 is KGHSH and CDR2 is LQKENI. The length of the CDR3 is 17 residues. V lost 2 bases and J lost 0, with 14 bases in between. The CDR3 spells CASSPKGGFLSYNEQFF. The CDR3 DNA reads TGTGCCAGCTCACCAAAGGGGGGCTTCCTCTCCTACAATGAGCAGTTCTTC.

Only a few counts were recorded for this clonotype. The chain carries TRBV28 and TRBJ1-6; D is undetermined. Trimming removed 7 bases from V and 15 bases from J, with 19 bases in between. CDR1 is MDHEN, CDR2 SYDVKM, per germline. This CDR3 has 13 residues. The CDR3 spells CASTPPLGVLLHF. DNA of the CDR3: TGTGCCAGCACCCCTCCCCTGGGTGTGCTCCTCCACTTT.

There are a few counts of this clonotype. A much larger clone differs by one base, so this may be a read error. CDR3 residues: CASSSDRVITEAFF. The CDR3 nucleotides are TGTGCCAGCAGTTCCGACAGGGTGATCACTGAAGCTTTCTTT. V usage is TRBV27 and J usage is TRBJ1-1; 7 positions agree with TRBD1. The V segment lost 4 bases and the J segment 4 bases; nucleotides outside the gene matches: 6. This CDR3 has 14 amino acids. Germline lookup yields CDR1 MNHEY and CDR2 SMNVEV (reference sequence).

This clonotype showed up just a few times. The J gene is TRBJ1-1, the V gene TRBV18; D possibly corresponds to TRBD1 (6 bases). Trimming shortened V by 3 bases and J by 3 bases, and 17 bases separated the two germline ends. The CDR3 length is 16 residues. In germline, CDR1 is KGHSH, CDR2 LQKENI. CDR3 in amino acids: CASSPQEGVADTEAFF. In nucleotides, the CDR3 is TGTGCCAGCTCACCGCAAGAGGGGGTGGCAGACACTGAAGCTTTCTTT. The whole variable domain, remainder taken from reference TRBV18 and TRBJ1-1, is NAGVMQNPRHLVRRRGQEARLRCSPMKGHSHVYWYRQLPEEGLKFMVYLQKENIIDESGMPKERFSAEFPKEGPSILRIQQVVRGDSAAYFCASSPQEGVADTEAFFGQGTRLTVV.

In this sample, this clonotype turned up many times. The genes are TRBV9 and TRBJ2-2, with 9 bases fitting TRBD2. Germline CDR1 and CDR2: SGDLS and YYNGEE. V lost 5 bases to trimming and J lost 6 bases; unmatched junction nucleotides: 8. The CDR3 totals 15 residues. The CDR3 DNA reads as TGTGCCAGCAGGTCCACGGGACTAGCAGCCGGGGAGCTGTTTTTT. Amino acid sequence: CASRSTGLAAGELFF. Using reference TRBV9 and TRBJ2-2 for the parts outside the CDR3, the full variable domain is DSGVTQTPKHLITATGQRVTLRCSPRSGDLSVYWYQQSLDQGLQFLIQYYNGEERAKGNILERFSAQQFPDLHSELNLSSLELGDSALYFCASRSTGLAAGELFFGEGSRLTVL.

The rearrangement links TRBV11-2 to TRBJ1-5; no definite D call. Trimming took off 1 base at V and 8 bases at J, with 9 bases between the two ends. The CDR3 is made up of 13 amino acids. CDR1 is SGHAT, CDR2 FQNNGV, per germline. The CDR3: CASSLGGVEPQHF. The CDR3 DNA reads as TGTGCCAGCAGCTTAGGGGGAGTGGAGCCCCAGCATTTT.

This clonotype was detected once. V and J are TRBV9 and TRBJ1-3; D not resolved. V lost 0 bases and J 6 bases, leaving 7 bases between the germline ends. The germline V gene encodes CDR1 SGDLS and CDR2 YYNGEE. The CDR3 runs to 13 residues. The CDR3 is CASSVEQENTIYF. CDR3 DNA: TGTGCCAGCAGCGTAGAGCAGGAAAACACCATATATTTT. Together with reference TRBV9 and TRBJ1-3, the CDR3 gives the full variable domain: DSGVTQTPKHLITATGQRVTLRCSPRSGDLSVYWYQQSLDQGLQFLIQYYNGEERAKGNILERFSAQQFPDLHSELNLSSLELGDSALYFCASSVEQENTIYFGEGSWLTVV.

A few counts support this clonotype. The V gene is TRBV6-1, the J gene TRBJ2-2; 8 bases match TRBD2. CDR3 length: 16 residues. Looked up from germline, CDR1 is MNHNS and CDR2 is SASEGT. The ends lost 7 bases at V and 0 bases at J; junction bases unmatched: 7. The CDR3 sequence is CASTPRGLANTGELFF. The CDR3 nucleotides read TGTGCCAGCACCCCGAGGGGACTAGCGAACACCGGGGAGCTGTTTTTT.

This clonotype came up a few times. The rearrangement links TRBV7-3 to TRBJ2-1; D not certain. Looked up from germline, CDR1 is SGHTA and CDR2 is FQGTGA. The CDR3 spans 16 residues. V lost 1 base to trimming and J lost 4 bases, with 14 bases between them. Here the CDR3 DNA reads TGTGCCAGCAGCTTAAACCCCACGGCCCTTTACAATGAGCAGTTCTTC. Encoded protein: CASSLNPTALYNEQFF.

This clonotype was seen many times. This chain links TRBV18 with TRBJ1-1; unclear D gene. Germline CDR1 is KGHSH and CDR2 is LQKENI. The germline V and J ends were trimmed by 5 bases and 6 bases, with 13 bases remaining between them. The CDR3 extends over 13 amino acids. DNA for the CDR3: TGTGCCAGCTCAGGGGTCGGCAGGTCTGAAGCTTTCTTT. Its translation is CASSGVGRSEAFF.

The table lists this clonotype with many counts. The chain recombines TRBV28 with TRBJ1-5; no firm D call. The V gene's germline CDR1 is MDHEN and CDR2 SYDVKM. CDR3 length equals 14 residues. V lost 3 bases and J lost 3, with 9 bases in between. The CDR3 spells CASSFGRANQPQHF. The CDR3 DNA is TGTGCCAGCAGTTTCGGTAGGGCCAATCAGCCCCAGCATTTT.

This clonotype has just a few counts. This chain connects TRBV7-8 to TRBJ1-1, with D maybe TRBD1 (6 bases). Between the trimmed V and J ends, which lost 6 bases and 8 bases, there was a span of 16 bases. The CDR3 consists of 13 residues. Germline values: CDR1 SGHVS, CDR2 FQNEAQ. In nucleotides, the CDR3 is TGTGCCAGCAGTGGAGGACAGACCCTGGAAGCTTTCTTT. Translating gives CASSGGQTLEAFF.

The CDR3 reads CASSFGDRGLYNEQFF. CDR3 in DNA: TGTGCCAGCAGCTTCGGCGACAGGGGGCTCTACAATGAGCAGTTCTTC. This chain joins TRBV11-3 and TRBJ2-1; 10 positions agree with TRBD1. J was trimmed by 3 bases and V by 3 bases; bases with no gene match: 5. The CDR3 extends over 16 amino acids. Germline lookup yields CDR1 SGHNT and CDR2 YENEEA. The full variable domain, with the rest looked up from reference TRBV11-3 and TRBJ2-1, is EAGVVQSPRYKIIEKKQPVAFWCNPISGHNTLYWYLQNLGQGPELLIRYENEEAVDDSQLPKDRFSAERLKGVDSTLKIQPAELGDSAVYLCASSFGDRGLYNEQFFGPGTRLTVL.

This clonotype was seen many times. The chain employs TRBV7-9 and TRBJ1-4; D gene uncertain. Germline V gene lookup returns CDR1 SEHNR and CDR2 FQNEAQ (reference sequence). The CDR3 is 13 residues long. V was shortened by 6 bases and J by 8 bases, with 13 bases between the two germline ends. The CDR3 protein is CASRWRSEEKLFF. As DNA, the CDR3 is TGTGCCAGCAGATGGCGGAGCGAAGAAAAACTGTTTTTT.

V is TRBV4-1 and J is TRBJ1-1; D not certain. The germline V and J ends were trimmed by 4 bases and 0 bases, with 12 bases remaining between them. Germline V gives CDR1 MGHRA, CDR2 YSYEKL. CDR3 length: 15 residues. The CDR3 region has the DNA TGCGCCAGCAGCCCACCCCGGGGAGTGAACACTGAAGCTTTCTTT. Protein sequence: CASSPPRGVNTEAFF.

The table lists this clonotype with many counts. CDR3 sequence reads: CSAIGGEVEQYF. In nucleotides, the CDR3 is TGCAGTGCTATTGGGGGGGAAGTCGAGCAGTACTTC. The chain links TRBV20-1 to TRBJ2-7, with 7 bases identical to TRBD2. The CDR3 length is 12 residues. Germline trimming cut 4 bases from V and 6 bases from J; bases unmatched to any gene: 6. Per germline, CDR1 DFQATT and CDR2 SNEGSKA (reference sequence).

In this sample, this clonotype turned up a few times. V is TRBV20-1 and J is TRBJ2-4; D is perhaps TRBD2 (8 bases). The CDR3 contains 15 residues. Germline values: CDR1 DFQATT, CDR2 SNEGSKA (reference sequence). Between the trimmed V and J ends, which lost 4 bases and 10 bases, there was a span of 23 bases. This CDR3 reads CSATDPGGDRKIQYF. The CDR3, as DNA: TGCAGTGCTACCGACCCGGGGGGGGACAGAAAGATTCAGTACTTC.

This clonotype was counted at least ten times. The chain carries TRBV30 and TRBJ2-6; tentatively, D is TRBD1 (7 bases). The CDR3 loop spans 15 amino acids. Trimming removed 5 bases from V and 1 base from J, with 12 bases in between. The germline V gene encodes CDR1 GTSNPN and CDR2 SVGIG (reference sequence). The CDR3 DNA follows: TGTGCCTGGGGGGGGACAGAGTCTGGGGCCAACGTCCTGACTTTC. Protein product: CAWGGTESGANVLTF.